At least ten counts were recorded for the clone carrying this T cell receptor beta chain. Its antigen is still unknown. These data originate in a study of spatial heterogeneity in lung cancer. Study-level findings and limits: For expanded intratumoral alpha and beta TCRs, counts tracked tumor mutation counts.

Trimming left V 2 bases short and J 2 bases short, with 12 bases between. Germline V lookup: CDR1 SGHRS, CDR2 YFSETQ. The CDR3 is made up of 15 amino acids. A single record per CDR3 protein comes from TCRdb applying MiXCR to the 5' RACE reads. Of nearly 25,000 distinct CDR3 sequences in the sample, 8% to 10% were seen once. Described time point: sample taken at primary tumor resection. This material consisted of lung tumor tissue, taken at surgery. The TCR comes from a male donor with early-stage non-small cell lung cancer. The genes are TRBV5-1 and TRBJ2-3; D remains ambiguous. The CDR3 region has the DNA TGCGCCAGCAGCTTCACCGGGTTTTCCACAGATACGCAGTATTTT. It is translated as CASSFTGFSTDTQYF.